A selection of T cell receptor beta chains follows, all from one sample in a study of blood T cell repertoires in COVID-19. Libraries were prepared by immunoSEQ multiplex PCR; TCRdb keeps only in-frame clonotypes and omits some of them. This table holds roughly 500,000 clones, 70% to 90% found once. Sample: peripheral blood. The receptors shown here come from a human donor in a cohort sampled during active COVID-19. The CDR3 runs from the conserved cysteine through the conserved F or W. Each record gives: J gene, V gene, clone size, D gene, CDR3 protein, CDR3 DNA. A D gene is named only where the DNA matches it firmly. Clone size is shown for a subset of rows, as once, few, many or a class of expanded clone.

j_gene: TRBJ1-2
v_gene: TRBV11-2
abundance: NA
d_gene: NA
CDR3aa: CASSFPGRHGYTF
CDR3nt: TGTGCCAGCAGCTTTCCCGGGAGGCATGGCTACACCTTC

j_gene: TRBJ2-3
v_gene: TRBV6-2/TRBV6-3
abundance: NA
d_gene: TRBD2
CDR3aa: CASSWTSDFTDTQYF
CDR3nt: TGTGCCAGCAGTTGGACTAGCGACTTCACAGATACGCAGTATTTT

j_gene: TRBJ1-6
v_gene: TRBV12-3/TRBV12-4
abundance: once
d_gene: TRBD1
CDR3aa: CASSTTGAPLHF
CDR3nt: TGTGCCAGCAGTACCACAGGGGCTCCCCTCCACTTT

j_gene: TRBJ1-1
v_gene: TRBV7-2
abundance: NA
d_gene: NA
CDR3aa: CASSLAGRGTEAFF
CDR3nt: TGTGCCAGCAGCTTAGCCGGGAGGGGCACTGAAGCTTTCTTT

j_gene: TRBJ1-5
v_gene: TRBV19
abundance: once
d_gene: NA
CDR3aa: CAGEDASLLLAYMSGKGQPQHF
CDR3nt: TGTGCCGGAGAAGACGCCTCCCTGCTCTTGGCTTATATGTCGGGGAAGGGTCAGCCCCAGCATTTT

j_gene: TRBJ2-7
v_gene: TRBV7-9
abundance: few
d_gene: NA
CDR3aa: CASSPAGLSSDEQYF
CDR3nt: TGTGCCAGCAGCCCTGCAGGACTTAGCAGCGACGAGCAGTACTTC

j_gene: TRBJ1-6
v_gene: TRBV19
abundance: NA
d_gene: NA
CDR3aa: CASKQGDRDNSPLHF
CDR3nt: TGTGCCAGCAAACAGGGAGACAGAGACAATTCACCCCTCCACTTT

j_gene: TRBJ2-5
v_gene: TRBV28
abundance: NA
d_gene: TRBD2
CDR3aa: CASSPRLAGETQYF
CDR3nt: TGTGCCAGCAGTCCACGACTAGCAGGGGAGACCCAGTACTTC

j_gene: TRBJ1-4
v_gene: TRBV5-8
abundance: NA
d_gene: NA
CDR3aa: CASSRIGQGWEKLFF
CDR3nt: TGTGCCAGCAGCCGGATTGGGCAGGGCTGGGAAAAACTGTTTTTT

j_gene: TRBJ1-2
v_gene: TRBV28
abundance: NA
d_gene: TRBD1
CDR3aa: CASSETGTGAPGGYTF
CDR3nt: TGTGCCAGCAGTGAAACAGGGACAGGGGCTCCGGGTGGCTACACCTTC

j_gene: TRBJ2-1
v_gene: TRBV18
abundance: NA
d_gene: TRBD2
CDR3aa: CASSPKELAGAPYNEQFF
CDR3nt: TGTGCCAGCTCACCAAAGGAACTAGCGGGAGCACCTTACAATGAGCAGTTCTTC

j_gene: TRBJ2-7
v_gene: TRBV10-3
abundance: NA
d_gene: NA
CDR3aa: CATGTYEQYF
CDR3nt: TGTGCCACCGGTACCTACGAGCAGTACTTC

j_gene: TRBJ1-2
v_gene: TRBV5-1
abundance: NA
d_gene: NA
CDR3aa: CASSTRGLNYGYTF
CDR3nt: TGCGCCAGCAGTACCCGAGGTCTCAACTATGGCTACACCTTC

j_gene: TRBJ2-1
v_gene: TRBV29-1
abundance: NA
d_gene: TRBD2
CDR3aa: CSGGLVRDEQFF
CDR3nt: TGCAGCGGTGGACTAGTTAGAGATGAGCAGTTCTTC

j_gene: TRBJ1-2
v_gene: TRBV30
abundance: NA
d_gene: NA
CDR3aa: CAWTAGGKNYGYTF
CDR3nt: TGTGCCTGGACGGCGGGGGGGAAAAACTATGGCTACACCTTC

j_gene: TRBJ1-5
v_gene: TRBV5-1
abundance: NA
d_gene: NA
CDR3aa: CASSFGGNNQPQHF
CDR3nt: TGCGCCAGCAGCTTCGGGGGGAACAATCAGCCCCAGCATTTT

j_gene: TRBJ1-3
v_gene: TRBV5-1
abundance: NA
d_gene: NA
CDR3aa: CASSPTAGLSGNTIYF
CDR3nt: TGCGCCAGCAGCCCGACAGCGGGTCTCTCTGGAAACACCATATATTTT

j_gene: TRBJ1-6
v_gene: TRBV5-1
abundance: NA
d_gene: NA
CDR3aa: CASSLVGRTYNSPLHF
CDR3nt: TGCGCCAGCAGCTTGGTTGGGAGGACCTATAATTCACCCCTCCACTTT

j_gene: TRBJ2-3
v_gene: TRBV18
abundance: NA
d_gene: NA
CDR3aa: CASSGGTDTQYF
CDR3nt: TGTGCCAGCTCCGGAGGAACAGATACGCAGTATTTT

j_gene: TRBJ1-2
v_gene: TRBV3-1/TRBV3-2
abundance: once
d_gene: NA
CDR3aa: CASSQGWGGEDGYTF
CDR3nt: TGTGCCAGCAGCCAAGGTTGGGGGGGGGAAGACGGCTACACCTTC

j_gene: TRBJ2-1
v_gene: TRBV6-2/TRBV6-3
abundance: many
d_gene: TRBD1
CDR3aa: CASSYSGDSMYEQFF
CDR3nt: TGTGCCAGCAGTTACTCCGGGGACAGTATGTATGAGCAGTTCTTC

j_gene: TRBJ1-1
v_gene: TRBV12-5
abundance: NA
d_gene: TRBD1
CDR3aa: CASGLRQGVRFGTEAFF
CDR3nt: TGTGCTAGTGGTCTTAGACAGGGCGTAAGATTCGGCACTGAAGCTTTCTTT

j_gene: TRBJ2-7
v_gene: TRBV19
abundance: NA
d_gene: NA
CDR3aa: CASSIDGGKQYF
CDR3nt: TGTGCCAGTAGTATAGATGGCGGGAAGCAGTACTTC

j_gene: TRBJ2-7
v_gene: TRBV30
abundance: NA
d_gene: NA
CDR3aa: CAWRGQGIHEQYF
CDR3nt: TGTGCCTGGAGAGGGCAGGGCATCCACGAGCAGTACTTC

j_gene: TRBJ2-7
v_gene: TRBV11-3
abundance: NA
d_gene: TRBD1
CDR3aa: CASSPTGTGTHEQYF
CDR3nt: TGTGCCAGCAGCCCAACCGGGACAGGGACCCACGAGCAGTACTTC

j_gene: TRBJ2-5
v_gene: TRBV6-6
abundance: NA
d_gene: TRBD1
CDR3aa: CASSYSGQGDQETQYF
CDR3nt: TGTGCCAGCAGTTACTCGGGACAGGGAGACCAAGAGACCCAGTACTTC

j_gene: TRBJ1-3
v_gene: TRBV25-1
abundance: NA
d_gene: NA
CDR3aa: CASSAPGGTGGNTIYF
CDR3nt: TGTGCCAGCAGTGCTCCGGGGGGGACGGGCGGAAACACCATATATTTT

j_gene: TRBJ2-1
v_gene: TRBV6-5
abundance: NA
d_gene: NA
CDR3aa: CASSYSSGLSHNEQFF
CDR3nt: TGTGCCAGCAGTTACTCGTCCGGACTAAGCCACAATGAGCAGTTCTTC

j_gene: TRBJ1-2
v_gene: TRBV6-2/TRBV6-3
abundance: NA
d_gene: NA
CDR3aa: CASSYSRQGNYGYTF
CDR3nt: TGTGCCAGCAGTTACAGCCGGCAGGGGAATTATGGCTACACCTTC

j_gene: TRBJ2-5
v_gene: TRBV27
abundance: NA
d_gene: NA
CDR3aa: CASRDYSTETQYF
CDR3nt: TGTGCCAGCAGGGACTACTCAACGGAGACCCAGTACTTC

j_gene: TRBJ2-7
v_gene: TRBV27
abundance: NA
d_gene: NA
CDR3aa: CASRASLGGVYEQYF
CDR3nt: TGTGCCAGCAGAGCCTCCCTAGGGGGAGTCTACGAGCAGTACTTC

j_gene: TRBJ1-1
v_gene: TRBV28
abundance: NA
d_gene: NA
CDR3aa: CASSLGGVMNTEAFF
CDR3nt: TGTGCCAGCAGTTTGGGGGGGGTCATGAACACTGAAGCTTTCTTT

j_gene: TRBJ2-7
v_gene: TRBV9
abundance: NA
d_gene: TRBD1
CDR3aa: CASSVGGRGMHEQYF
CDR3nt: TGTGCCAGCAGCGTAGGGGGCAGGGGGATGCACGAGCAGTACTTC

j_gene: TRBJ2-1
v_gene: TRBV29-1
abundance: NA
d_gene: TRBD1
CDR3aa: CSALRGTEVHEQFF
CDR3nt: TGCAGCGCCTTAAGAGGGACAGAGGTTCATGAGCAGTTCTTC

j_gene: TRBJ1-2
v_gene: TRBV4-2
abundance: few
d_gene: NA
CDR3aa: CASSQAQTAANYGYTF
CDR3nt: TGTGCCAGCAGCCAAGCCCAAACAGCTGCTAACTATGGCTACACCTTC

j_gene: TRBJ1-3
v_gene: TRBV3-1/TRBV3-2
abundance: NA
d_gene: TRBD1
CDR3aa: CASSREQGARNTIYF
CDR3nt: TGTGCCAGCAGCCGGGAACAGGGGGCTAGAAACACCATATATTTT

j_gene: TRBJ1-1
v_gene: TRBV11-2
abundance: NA
d_gene: TRBD1
CDR3aa: CASSLDRPGTGGARNTEAFF
CDR3nt: TGTGCCAGCAGCTTAGATCGTCCGGGCACAGGGGGCGCGCGGAACACTGAAGCTTTCTTT

j_gene: TRBJ1-5
v_gene: TRBV2
abundance: NA
d_gene: NA
CDR3aa: CASRVHRDTNQPQHF
CDR3nt: TGTGCCAGCAGAGTACACCGGGACACCAATCAGCCCCAGCATTTT

j_gene: TRBJ2-3
v_gene: TRBV18
abundance: NA
d_gene: TRBD1
CDR3aa: CASSPLGTADTQYF
CDR3nt: TGTGCCAGCTCACCGCTCGGGACAGCAGATACGCAGTATTTT

j_gene: TRBJ2-3
v_gene: TRBV29-1
abundance: once
d_gene: NA
CDR3aa: CSVELAGRTDTQYF
CDR3nt: TGCAGCGTTGAATTGGCGGGACGAACAGATACGCAGTATTTT

j_gene: TRBJ1-5
v_gene: TRBV27
abundance: once
d_gene: TRBD1
CDR3aa: CASSREGDRERQPQHF
CDR3nt: TGTGCCAGCAGTCGAGAGGGCGACAGGGAGAGGCAGCCCCAGCATTTT

j_gene: TRBJ1-4
v_gene: TRBV9
abundance: NA
d_gene: NA
CDR3aa: CASSVDFRGSNEKLFF
CDR3nt: TGTGCCAGCAGCGTAGACTTCAGGGGCTCTAATGAAAAACTGTTTTTT

j_gene: TRBJ1-1
v_gene: TRBV5-1
abundance: NA
d_gene: TRBD1
CDR3aa: CASSSGQGNSEAFF
CDR3nt: TGCGCCAGCAGCTCGGGACAGGGGAACTCTGAAGCTTTCTTT

j_gene: TRBJ2-5
v_gene: TRBV23-1
abundance: NA
d_gene: NA
CDR3aa: CASSQSVDRLYQETQYF
CDR3nt: TGCGCCAGCAGTCAATCGGTGGACAGACTGTACCAAGAGACCCAGTACTTC

j_gene: TRBJ1-3
v_gene: TRBV3-1/TRBV3-2
abundance: NA
d_gene: NA
CDR3aa: CASSQGTGYGNTIYF
CDR3nt: TGTGCCAGCAGCCAAGGAACAGGGTATGGAAACACCATATATTTT

j_gene: TRBJ2-3
v_gene: TRBV11-3
abundance: NA
d_gene: TRBD2
CDR3aa: CASSLGLAGTTDTQYF
CDR3nt: TGTGCCAGCAGCTTGGGACTAGCGGGGACCACAGATACGCAGTATTTT

j_gene: TRBJ1-2
v_gene: TRBV5-1
abundance: NA
d_gene: NA
CDR3aa: CASSASQGSLGYTF
CDR3nt: TGCGCCAGCAGCGCCTCACAGGGTTCCCTTGGCTACACCTTC

j_gene: TRBJ1-1
v_gene: TRBV5-6
abundance: once
d_gene: NA
CDR3aa: CASSLERGATTEAFF
CDR3nt: TGTGCCAGCAGCTTGGAGCGCGGGGCGACCACTGAAGCTTTCTTT